This T cell receptor (beta chain) appears in the sequencing data of a study of beta chain features in type 1 diabetes. One heparinised draw, averaging roughly 110 mL, was taken per donor. Reverse transcription of all isolated RNA meant that expressed TCRB transcripts were sequenced. Naive, central memory and regulatory T cell samples came to a mean of approximately 3.57 million reads. Libraries were prepared by immunoSEQ multiplex PCR; TCRdb keeps only in-frame clonotypes and omits some of them. This sample has roughly 250,000 clones; approximately 70% occur once, and the top ten carry about 0.051%. Germline CDR1 reads SGHNT; CDR2 reads YYREEE (reference sequence). CDR3 size: 14 residues. V was cut by 0 bases and J by 3 bases, with 7 bases left in between.

The gene calls are TRBV5-4 and TRBJ2-4, with D unclear. Sequencing was performed on naive CD4+ T cells from blood. The TCR comes from a man aged 25 to 40 in good health. This CDR3 reads CASSLGQFKNIQYF. Written as DNA, the CDR3 is TGTGCCAGCAGCTTGGGGCAGTTCAAAAACATTCAGTACTTC.